The entry below gives a single TCR beta chain sequence along with its context. Its target is not known. The source of the sample is a study of T cells expressing NK-cell markers. Turning to the study itself: From sorted CD3+CD56+NKG2C+, CD3+CD56+NKG2C- and CD3+CD56-NKG2C+ T cells came the TCR beta repertoires. The study, taken as a whole, reports: These clonotypes also led the CD3+CD56-NKG2C+ fraction in a handful of donors.

CDR1 and CDR2 (germline): MNHEY, SVGEGT. The CDR3 consists of 13 residues. Production of TCR beta cDNA relied on 5'RACE template switching with UMIs. TCRdb re-called the 5' RACE reads, yielding one record per CDR3 amino acid sequence without DNA. Its table records about half a million distinct CDR3 sequences. Material: blood T cells: a sorted CD56 or NKG2C T cell subset, CD4+ or CD8+ T cells, or bulk PBMC T cells (not recorded which). V usage is TRBV6-2 or TRBV6-3 and J usage is TRBJ2-7. The receptor comes from a woman in her 50s in good health. The CDR3 reads CASSYRQPYEQYF.